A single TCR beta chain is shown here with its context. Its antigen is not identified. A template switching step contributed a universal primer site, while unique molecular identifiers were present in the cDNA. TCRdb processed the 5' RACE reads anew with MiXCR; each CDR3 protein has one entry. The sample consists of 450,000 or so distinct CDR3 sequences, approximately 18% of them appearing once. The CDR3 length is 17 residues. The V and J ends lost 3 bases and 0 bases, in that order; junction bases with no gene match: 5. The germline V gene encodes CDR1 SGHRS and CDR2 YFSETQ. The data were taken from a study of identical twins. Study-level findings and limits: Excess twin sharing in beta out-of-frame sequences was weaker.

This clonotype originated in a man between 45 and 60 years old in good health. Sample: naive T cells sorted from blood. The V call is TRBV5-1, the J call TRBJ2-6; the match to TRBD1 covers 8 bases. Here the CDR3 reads CASSSRTGSSGANVLTF. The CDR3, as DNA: TGCGCCAGCAGCTCCCGGACAGGGAGCTCTGGGGCCAACGTCCTGACTTTC.